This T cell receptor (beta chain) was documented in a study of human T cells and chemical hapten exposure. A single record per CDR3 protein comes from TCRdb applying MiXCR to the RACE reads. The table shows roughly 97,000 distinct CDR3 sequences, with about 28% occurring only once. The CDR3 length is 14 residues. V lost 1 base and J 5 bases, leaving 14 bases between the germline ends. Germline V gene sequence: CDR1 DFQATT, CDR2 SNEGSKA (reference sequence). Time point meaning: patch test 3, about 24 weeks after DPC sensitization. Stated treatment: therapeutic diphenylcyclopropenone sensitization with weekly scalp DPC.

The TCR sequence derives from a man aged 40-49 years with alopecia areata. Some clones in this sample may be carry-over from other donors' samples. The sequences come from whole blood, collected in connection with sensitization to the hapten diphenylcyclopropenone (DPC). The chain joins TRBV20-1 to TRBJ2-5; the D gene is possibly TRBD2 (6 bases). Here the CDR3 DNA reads TGCAGTGCTAGAGGCACGACTAGATGGGAGACCCAGTACTTC. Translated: CSARGTTRWETQYF.